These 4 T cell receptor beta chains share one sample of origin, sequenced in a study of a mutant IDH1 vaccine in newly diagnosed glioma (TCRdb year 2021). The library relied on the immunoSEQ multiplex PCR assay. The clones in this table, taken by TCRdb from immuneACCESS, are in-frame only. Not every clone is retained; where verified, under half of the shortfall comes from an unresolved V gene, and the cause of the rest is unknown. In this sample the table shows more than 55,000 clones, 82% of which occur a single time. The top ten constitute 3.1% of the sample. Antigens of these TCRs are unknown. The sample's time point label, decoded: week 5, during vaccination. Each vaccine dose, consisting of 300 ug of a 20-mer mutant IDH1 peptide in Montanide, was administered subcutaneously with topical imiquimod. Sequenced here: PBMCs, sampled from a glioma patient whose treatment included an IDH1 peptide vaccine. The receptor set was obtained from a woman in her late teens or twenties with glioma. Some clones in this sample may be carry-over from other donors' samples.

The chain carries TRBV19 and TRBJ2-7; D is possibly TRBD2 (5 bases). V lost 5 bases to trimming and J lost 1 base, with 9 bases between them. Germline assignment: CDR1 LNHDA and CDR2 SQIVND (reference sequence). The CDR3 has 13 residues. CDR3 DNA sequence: TGTGCCAGTAGTCAGACGGGATCCTACGAGCAGTACTTC. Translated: CASSQTGSYEQYF.

The CDR3 loop is CASSSGTGTGELFF. The CDR3 DNA is TGTGCCAGTAGTAGCGGGACAGGGACCGGGGAGCTGTTTTTT. This chain uses TRBV19 with TRBJ2-2; 9 bases agree with TRBD1. The CDR3 is 14 residues long. The ends lost 4 bases at V and 5 bases at J; junction bases unmatched: 2. Germline CDR1 and CDR2: LNHDA and SQIVND (reference sequence).

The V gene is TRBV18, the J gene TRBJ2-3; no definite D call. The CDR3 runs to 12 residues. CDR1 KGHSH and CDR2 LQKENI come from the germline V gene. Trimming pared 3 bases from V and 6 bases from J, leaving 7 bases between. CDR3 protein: CASSPSGDTQYF. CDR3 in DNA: TGTGCCAGCTCACCTAGTGGCGATACGCAGTATTTT. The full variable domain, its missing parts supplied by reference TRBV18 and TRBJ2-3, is NAGVMQNPRHLVRRRGQEARLRCSPMKGHSHVYWYRQLPEEGLKFMVYLQKENIIDESGMPKERFSAEFPKEGPSILRIQQVVRGDSAAYFCASSPSGDTQYFGPGTRLTVL.

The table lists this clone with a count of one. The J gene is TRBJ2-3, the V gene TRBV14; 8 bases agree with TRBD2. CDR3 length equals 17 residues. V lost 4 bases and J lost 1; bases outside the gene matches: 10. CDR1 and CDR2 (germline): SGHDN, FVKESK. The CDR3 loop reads CASSRRGGALRTDTQYF. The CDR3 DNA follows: TGTGCCAGCAGCCGCCGGGGGGGGGCGTTACGCACAGATACGCAGTATTTT.